The present T cell receptor (beta chain) was sequenced within a study of blood T cell repertoires in COVID-19. Study information: Sample material is recorded as cDNA or gDNA derived from T cells, B-cell-depleted T cells, or PBMCs.

Libraries were prepared by immunoSEQ multiplex PCR; TCRdb keeps only in-frame clonotypes and omits some of them. The table shows about 80,000 clones, with roughly 80% occurring only once. This CDR3 is built from 16 residues. From germline, CDR1 is LGHDT and CDR2 YNNKEL (reference sequence). V was clipped by 5 bases and J by 10 bases, with 24 bases between them. This sequence originates from a woman of 80 years or more with acute or convalescent COVID-19. Sequencing input: peripheral blood. This chain links TRBV3-1 (or the pseudogene TRBV3-2) with TRBJ2-1; D may be TRBD1 (6 bases). DNA for the CDR3: TGTGCCAGCAGCTCAGTCCAGGGGATGAACATGATGGAGCAGTTCTTC. Translated, it gives CASSSVQGMNMMEQFF.